This paragraph covers one T cell receptor beta chain sequence. The data are from a study of T cells after yellow fever vaccination. V was trimmed by 2 bases and J by 9 bases, leaving 12 bases between them. This CDR3 has 13 amino acids. Germline values: CDR1 SGHDT, CDR2 YYEEEE. TCRdb ran MiXCR on the 5' RACE reads and lists one entry per CDR3 protein. The sample lists 250,000 to 400,000 distinct CDR3 sequences, roughly 4% occurring once. This clonotype was obtained from a man aged 18 to 35 who received the YFV17D yellow fever vaccine. Sequencing was performed on PBMCs, taken 5 days after the yellow fever booster vaccination. V is TRBV5-6 and J is TRBJ2-1, with D uncertain. The CDR3 bases are TGTGCCAGCAGCTTATTAGGGAAGGTTGAGCAGTTCTTC. As protein: CASSLLGKVEQFF. Full variable domain (missing parts from reference TRBV5-6 and TRBJ2-1): DAGVTQSPTHLIKTRGQQVTLRCSPKSGHDTVSWYQQALGQGPQFIFQYYEEEERQRGNFPDRFSGHQFPNYSSELNVNALLLGDSALYLCASSLLGKVEQFFGPGTRLTVL.